Following are 3 T cell receptor beta chains from one sample sequenced in a study of regulatory T cells in long-lasting Graves disease listed by TCRdb under 2021. Receptors were amplified or captured by multiplex PCR. These reads were obtained on an Illumina HiSeq 4000. CDR3 regions were amplified by Arm-PCR with iRepertoire HTBI primers to construct TCR beta libraries. TCRdb applied fastp at Q25 and MiXCR to the public reads, then kept only in-frame beta chains. Entries are consolidated by CDR3 protein sequence, retaining the most common genes and DNA. For this sample the table gives some 300,000 distinct CDR3 sequences, of which more than 20% were detected only once. The top ten hold 56% of the sample. What the time point label conveys for this sample: persistent/refractory GD, antithyroid drugs over 5 years with positive TRAb. For both TCR sequencing and RNA sequencing, RNA was extracted from PBMCs using TRIzol.

This specimen was peripheral blood mononuclear cells (PBMCs), taken when the disease was refractory, from a patient treated with antithyroid drugs. The source is a female donor with Graves disease.

Concerning this clonotype: The final CDR3 position lacks the conserved phenylalanine or tryptophan, pointing to a likely read error. The chain carries TRBV28 and TRBJ2-7; D is undetermined. CDR1 and CDR2 from the germline V gene are MDHEN and SYDVKM. This CDR3 has 15 residues. The V gene lost 6 bases and the J gene lost 4 bases, with 19 bases spanning the gap. The CDR3 DNA is TGTGCCAGCAGCTGGCCGGAACAGCTGCGATACGAGCAGTACCTC. Translating it yields CASSWPEQLRYEQYL.

This clonotype was counted a few times. The CDR3 loop reads CASSYSTGVQETQYF. In nucleotides, the CDR3 is TGTGCCAGCAGTTACTCGACCGGGGTCCAAGAGACCCAGTACTTC. The chain uses TRBV6-5 and TRBJ2-5; maybe TRBD2 (5 bases). The V and J ends lost 0 bases and 1 base respectively, with 9 bases between them. The germline V gene has CDR1 MNHEY and CDR2 SVGAGI. The CDR3 has 15 amino acids.

V and J are TRBV28 and TRBJ2-3; maybe TRBD1 (7 bases). Between the trimmed V and J ends, which lost 4 bases and 5 bases, there was a span of 19 bases. CDR3 length: 16 residues. CDR1 is MDHEN and CDR2 is SYDVKM in the germline V gene. The CDR3 here is CASSSRDLRGEDTQYF. CDR3 DNA sequence: TGTGCCAGCAGTTCGCGGGACCTCAGGGGGGAAGATACGCAGTATTTT.